The entry that follows covers one TCR beta chain sequence. Only in-frame clones appear in the TCRdb table, and some are missing; sequencing was by immunoSEQ multiplex PCR. The table includes about 80,000 clones, around nine tenths detected once. This record comes from a study of control samples from healthy donors and cancer patients. Looked up from germline, CDR1 is LGHNT and CDR2 is FRNRAP. V was pared by 5 bases and J by 6 bases, with 12 bases between. This CDR3 contains 13 residues. The chain combines TRBV12-5 with TRBJ2-3, with D tentatively TRBD2 (5 bases). Input material: blood. The source is a woman aged 45-59 years in good health. In DNA form, the CDR3 reads TGTGCTAGTGGTGCACTAGTTCGGGATACGCAGTATTTT. It encodes CASGALVRDTQYF.